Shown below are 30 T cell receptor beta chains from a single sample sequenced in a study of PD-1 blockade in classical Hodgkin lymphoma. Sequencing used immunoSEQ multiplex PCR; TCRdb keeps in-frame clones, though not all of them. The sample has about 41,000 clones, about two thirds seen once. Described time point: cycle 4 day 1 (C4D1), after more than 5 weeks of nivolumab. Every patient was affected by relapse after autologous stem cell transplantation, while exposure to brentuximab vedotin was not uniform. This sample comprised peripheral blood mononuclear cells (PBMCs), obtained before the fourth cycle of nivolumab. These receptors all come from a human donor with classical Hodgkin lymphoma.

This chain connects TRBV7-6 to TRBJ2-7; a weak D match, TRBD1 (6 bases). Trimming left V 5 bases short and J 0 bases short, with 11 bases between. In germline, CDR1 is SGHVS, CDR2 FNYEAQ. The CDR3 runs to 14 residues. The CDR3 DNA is TGTGCCAGCAGCCCCACAGGGTCCTCCTACGAGCAGTACTTC. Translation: CASSPTGSSYEQYF.

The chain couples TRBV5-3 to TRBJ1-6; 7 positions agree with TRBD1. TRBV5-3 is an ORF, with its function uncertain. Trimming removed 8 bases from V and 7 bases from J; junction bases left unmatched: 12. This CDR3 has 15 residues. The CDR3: CASSKPTGFNSPLHF. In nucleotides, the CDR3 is TGTGCCAGCAGCAAACCGACAGGGTTCAATTCACCCCTCCACTTT.

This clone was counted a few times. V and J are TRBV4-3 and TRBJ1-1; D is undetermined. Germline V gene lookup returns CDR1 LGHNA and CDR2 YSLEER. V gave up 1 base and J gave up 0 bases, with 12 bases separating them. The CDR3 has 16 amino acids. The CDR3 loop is CASSQVLGGLNTEAFF. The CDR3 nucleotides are TGCGCCAGCAGCCAAGTTCTGGGAGGCTTGAACACTGAAGCTTTCTTT.

The CDR3 loop reads CASSFDRNNQPQHF. The CDR3 nucleotides read TGTGCCAGCAGTTTTGACAGAAACAATCAGCCCCAGCATTTT. The chain carries TRBV2 and TRBJ1-5, with D perhaps TRBD1 (5 bases). Looked up from germline, CDR1 is SNHLY and CDR2 is FYNNEI. Trimming removed 5 bases from V and 3 bases from J, with 11 bases in between. This CDR3 spans 14 amino acids. Full variable domain (rest looked up from reference TRBV2 and TRBJ1-5): EPEVTQTPSHQVTQMGQEVILRCVPISNHLYFYWYRQILGQKVEFLVSFYNNEISEKSEIFDDQFSVERPDGSNFTLKIRSTKLEDSAMYFCASSFDRNNQPQHFGDGTRLSIL.

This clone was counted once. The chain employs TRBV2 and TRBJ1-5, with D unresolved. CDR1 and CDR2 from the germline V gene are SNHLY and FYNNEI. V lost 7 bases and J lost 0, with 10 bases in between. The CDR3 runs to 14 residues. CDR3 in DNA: TGTGCCAGCAAGGGCGCGTATAGCAATCAGCCCCAGCATTTT. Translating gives CASKGAYSNQPQHF.

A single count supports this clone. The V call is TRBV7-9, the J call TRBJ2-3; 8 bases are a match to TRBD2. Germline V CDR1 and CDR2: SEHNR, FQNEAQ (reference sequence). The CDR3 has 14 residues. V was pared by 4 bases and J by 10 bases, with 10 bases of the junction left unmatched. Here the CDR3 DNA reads TGTGCCAGCAGCTATACCCCGGGACTAGTTGCGCAGTATTTT. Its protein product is CASSYTPGLVAQYF.

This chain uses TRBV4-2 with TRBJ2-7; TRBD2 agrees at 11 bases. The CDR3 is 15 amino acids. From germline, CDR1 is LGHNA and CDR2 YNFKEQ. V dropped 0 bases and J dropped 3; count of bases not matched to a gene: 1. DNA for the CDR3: TGTGCCAGCAGCCAAGATAGCGGGGGGGGCTACGAGCAGTACTTC. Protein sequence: CASSQDSGGGYEQYF.

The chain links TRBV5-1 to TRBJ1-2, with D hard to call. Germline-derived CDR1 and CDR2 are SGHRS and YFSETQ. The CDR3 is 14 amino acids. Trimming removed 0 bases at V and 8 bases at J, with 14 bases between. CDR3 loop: CASSLAGVSGGYTF. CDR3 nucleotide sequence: TGCGCCAGCAGCTTGGCCGGGGTATCGGGGGGCTACACCTTC. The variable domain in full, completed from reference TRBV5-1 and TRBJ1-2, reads KAGVTQTPRYLIKTRGQQVTLSCSPISGHRSVSWYQQTPGQGLQFLFEYFSETQRNKGNFPGRFSGRQFSNSRSEMNVSTLELGDSALYLCASSLAGVSGGYTFGSGTRLTVV.

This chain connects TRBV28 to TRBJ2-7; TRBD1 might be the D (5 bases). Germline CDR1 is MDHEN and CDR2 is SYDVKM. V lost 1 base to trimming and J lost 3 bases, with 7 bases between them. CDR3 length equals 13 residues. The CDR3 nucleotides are TGTGCCAGCAGTTTATCAGACAGCTACGAGCAGTACTTC. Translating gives CASSLSDSYEQYF.

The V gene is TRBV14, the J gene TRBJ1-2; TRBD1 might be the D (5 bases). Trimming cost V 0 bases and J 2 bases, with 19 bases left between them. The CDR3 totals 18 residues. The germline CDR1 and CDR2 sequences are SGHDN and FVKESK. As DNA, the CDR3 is TGTGCCAGCAGCCAAGAACGGGGCTTTCTCGACAGAAACTATGGCTACACCTTC. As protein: CASSQERGFLDRNYGYTF.

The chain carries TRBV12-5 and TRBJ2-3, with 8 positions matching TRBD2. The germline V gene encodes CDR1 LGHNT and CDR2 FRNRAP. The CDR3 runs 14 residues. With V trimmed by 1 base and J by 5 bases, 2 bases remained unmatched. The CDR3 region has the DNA TGTGCTAGTGGTTTGGGACTAGCGCAAGATACGCAGTATTTT. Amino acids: CASGLGLAQDTQYF.

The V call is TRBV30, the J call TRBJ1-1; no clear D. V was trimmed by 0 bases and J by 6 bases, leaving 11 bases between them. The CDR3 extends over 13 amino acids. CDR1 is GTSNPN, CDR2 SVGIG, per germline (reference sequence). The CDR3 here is CAWSVIGISEAFF. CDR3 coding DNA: TGTGCCTGGAGTGTTATAGGGATATCTGAAGCTTTCTTT.

In DNA, the CDR3 is TGTGCCAGCAGTTTATCCTCGGTGGGGGGGACCCAGTACTTC. Translated, it gives CASSLSSVGGTQYF. The chain links TRBV27 to TRBJ2-5, with a possible D match to TRBD2 (6 bases). V lost 0 bases, J lost 7 bases, and 12 bases lay in between. In germline, CDR1 is MNHEY, CDR2 SMNVEV (reference sequence). The CDR3 length is 14 residues.

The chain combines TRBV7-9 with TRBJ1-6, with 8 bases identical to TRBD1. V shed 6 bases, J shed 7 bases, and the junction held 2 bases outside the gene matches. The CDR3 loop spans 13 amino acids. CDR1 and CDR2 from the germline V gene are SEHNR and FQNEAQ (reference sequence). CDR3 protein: CASRDRVNSPLHF. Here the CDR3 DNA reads TGTGCCAGCAGGGACAGGGTGAATTCACCCCTCCACTTT.

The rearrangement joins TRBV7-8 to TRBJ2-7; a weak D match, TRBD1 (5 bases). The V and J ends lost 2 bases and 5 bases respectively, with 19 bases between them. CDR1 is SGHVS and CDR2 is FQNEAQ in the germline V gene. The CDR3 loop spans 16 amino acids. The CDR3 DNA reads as TGTGCCAGCAGCTTATTAGGTACCAGGGCAAGGGACGAGCAGTACTTC. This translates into CASSLLGTRARDEQYF. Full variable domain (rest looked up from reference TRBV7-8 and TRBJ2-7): GAGVSQSPRYKVAKRGQDVALRCDPISGHVSLFWYQQALGQGPEFLTYFQNEAQLDKSGLPSDRFFAERPEGSVSTLKIQRTQQEDSAVYLCASSLLGTRARDEQYFGPGTRLTVT.

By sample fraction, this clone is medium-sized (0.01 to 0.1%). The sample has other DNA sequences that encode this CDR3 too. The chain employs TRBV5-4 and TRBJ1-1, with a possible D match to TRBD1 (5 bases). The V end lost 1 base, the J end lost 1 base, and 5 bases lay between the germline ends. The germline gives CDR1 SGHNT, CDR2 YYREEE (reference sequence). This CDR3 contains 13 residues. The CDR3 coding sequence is TGTGCCAGCAGCTTGCAGGGGAACACTGAAGCTTTCTTT. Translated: CASSLQGNTEAFF.

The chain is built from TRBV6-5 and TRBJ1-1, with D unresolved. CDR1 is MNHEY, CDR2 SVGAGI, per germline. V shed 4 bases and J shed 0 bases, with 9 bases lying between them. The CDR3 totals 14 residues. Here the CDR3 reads CASSLANVNTEAFF. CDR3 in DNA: TGTGCCAGCAGTTTAGCAAATGTGAACACTGAAGCTTTCTTT.

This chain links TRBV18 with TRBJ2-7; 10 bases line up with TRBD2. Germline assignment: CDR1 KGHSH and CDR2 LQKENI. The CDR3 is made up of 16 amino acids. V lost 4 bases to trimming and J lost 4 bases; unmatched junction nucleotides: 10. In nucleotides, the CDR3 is TGTGCCAGCTCACTGGCGGCTAGCGGGGGTTCATACGAGCAGTACTTC. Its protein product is CASSLAASGGSYEQYF.

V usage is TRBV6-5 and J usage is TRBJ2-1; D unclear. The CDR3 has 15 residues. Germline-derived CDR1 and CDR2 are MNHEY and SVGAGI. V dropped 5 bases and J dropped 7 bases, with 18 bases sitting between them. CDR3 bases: TGTGCCAGCAGTGCGGACGGGTTCCTTGAGAATGAGCAGTTCTTC. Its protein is CASSADGFLENEQFF.

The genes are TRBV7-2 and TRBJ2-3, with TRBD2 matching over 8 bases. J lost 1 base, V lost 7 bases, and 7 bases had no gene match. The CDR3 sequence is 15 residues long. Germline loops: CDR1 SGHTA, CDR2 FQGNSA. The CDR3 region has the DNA TGTGCCAGCACCCGGGGGGGGTACGGCACAGATACGCAGTATTTT. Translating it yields CASTRGGYGTDTQYF.

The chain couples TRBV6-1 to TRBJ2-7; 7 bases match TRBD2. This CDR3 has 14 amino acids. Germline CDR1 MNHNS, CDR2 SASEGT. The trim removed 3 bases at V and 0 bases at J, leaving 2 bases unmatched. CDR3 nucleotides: TGTGCCAGCAGTGATGGCGGGAGCTCCTACGAGCAGTACTTC. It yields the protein CASSDGGSSYEQYF.

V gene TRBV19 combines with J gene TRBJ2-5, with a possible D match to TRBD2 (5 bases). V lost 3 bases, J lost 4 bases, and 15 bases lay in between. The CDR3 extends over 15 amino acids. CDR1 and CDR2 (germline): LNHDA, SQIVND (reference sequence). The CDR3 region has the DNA TGTGCCAGTAGTATGGCGGGCGGCGGTGGAGAGACCCAGTACTTC. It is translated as CASSMAGGGGETQYF.

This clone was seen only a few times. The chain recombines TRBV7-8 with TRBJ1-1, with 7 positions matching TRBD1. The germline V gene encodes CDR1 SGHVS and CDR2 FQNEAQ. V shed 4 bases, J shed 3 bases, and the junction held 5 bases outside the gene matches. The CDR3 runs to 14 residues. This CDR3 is CASSSPGQYTEAFF. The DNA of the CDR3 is TGTGCCAGCAGCTCTCCGGGACAGTACACTGAAGCTTTCTTT.

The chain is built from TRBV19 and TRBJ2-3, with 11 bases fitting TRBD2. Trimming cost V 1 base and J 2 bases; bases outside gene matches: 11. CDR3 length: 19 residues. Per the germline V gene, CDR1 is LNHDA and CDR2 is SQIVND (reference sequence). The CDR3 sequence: CASSIVVAGGPTHTDTQYF. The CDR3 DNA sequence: TGTGCCAGTAGTATAGTCGTAGCGGGGGGGCCGACACACACAGATACGCAGTATTTT.

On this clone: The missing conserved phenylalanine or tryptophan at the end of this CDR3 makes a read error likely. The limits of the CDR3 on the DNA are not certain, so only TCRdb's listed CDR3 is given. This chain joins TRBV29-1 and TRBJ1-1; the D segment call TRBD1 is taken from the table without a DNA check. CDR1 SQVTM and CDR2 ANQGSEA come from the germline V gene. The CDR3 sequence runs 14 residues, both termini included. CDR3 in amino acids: CSVGEGSQHEPNRS.

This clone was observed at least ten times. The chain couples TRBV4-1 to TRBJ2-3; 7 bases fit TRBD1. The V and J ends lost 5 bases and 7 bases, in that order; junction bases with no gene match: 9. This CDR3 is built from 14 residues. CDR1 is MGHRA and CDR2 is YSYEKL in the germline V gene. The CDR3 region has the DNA TGCGCCAGCAGCTCCCGGGACAGCCGAAATACGCAGTATTTT. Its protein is CASSSRDSRNTQYF.

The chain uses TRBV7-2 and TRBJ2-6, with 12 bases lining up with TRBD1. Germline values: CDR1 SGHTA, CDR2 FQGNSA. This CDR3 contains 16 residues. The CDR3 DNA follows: TGTGCTACCCTGGGACAGGGGGCTCGTGGGGCCAACGTCCTGACTTTC. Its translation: CATLGQGARGANVLTF.

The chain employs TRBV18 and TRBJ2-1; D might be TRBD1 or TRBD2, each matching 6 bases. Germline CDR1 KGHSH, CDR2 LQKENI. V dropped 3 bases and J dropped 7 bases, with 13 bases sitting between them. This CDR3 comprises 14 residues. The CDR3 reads CASSPRGAGNEQFF. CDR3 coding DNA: TGTGCCAGCTCACCTAGGGGGGCGGGAAATGAGCAGTTCTTC.

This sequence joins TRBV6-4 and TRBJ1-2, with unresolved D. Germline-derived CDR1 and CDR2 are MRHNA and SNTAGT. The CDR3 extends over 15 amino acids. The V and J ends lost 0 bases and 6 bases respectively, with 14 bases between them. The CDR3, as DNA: TGTGCCAGCAGTGACTCGGACGGTAACTCCGATGGCTACACCTTC. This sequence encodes CASSDSDGNSDGYTF.

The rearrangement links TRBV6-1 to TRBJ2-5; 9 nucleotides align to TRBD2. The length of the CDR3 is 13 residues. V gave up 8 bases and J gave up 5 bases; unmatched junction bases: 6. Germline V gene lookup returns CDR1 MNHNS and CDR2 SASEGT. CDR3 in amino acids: CASVRRGGETQYF. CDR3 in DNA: TGTGCCAGCGTGAGGCGGGGGGGTGAGACCCAGTACTTC.